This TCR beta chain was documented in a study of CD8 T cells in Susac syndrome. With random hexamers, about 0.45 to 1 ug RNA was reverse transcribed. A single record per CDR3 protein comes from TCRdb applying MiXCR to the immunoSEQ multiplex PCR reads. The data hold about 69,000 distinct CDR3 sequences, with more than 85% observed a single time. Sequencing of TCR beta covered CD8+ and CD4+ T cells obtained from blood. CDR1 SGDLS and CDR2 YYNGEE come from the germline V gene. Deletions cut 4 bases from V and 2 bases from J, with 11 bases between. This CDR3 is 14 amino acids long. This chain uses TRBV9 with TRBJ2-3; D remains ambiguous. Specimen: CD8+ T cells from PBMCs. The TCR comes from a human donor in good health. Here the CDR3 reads CASSPDGYTDTQYF. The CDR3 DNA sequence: TGTGCCAGCAGCCCCGACGGTTACACAGATACGCAGTATTTT.